This T cell receptor (beta chain) is from a study of blood T cell repertoires in COVID-19. This CDR3 is 13 amino acids long. Trimming took 7 bases from V and 8 from J, leaving 17 bases between them. Germline V CDR1 and CDR2: SEHNR, FQNEAQ (reference sequence). Method: immunoSEQ multiplex PCR; TCRdb's copy keeps in-frame clones and lacks some. This sample has hundreds of thousands of clones, with about 93% found just once. This clone was counted between two and nine times. Sequencing was performed on PBMCs or T cells enriched from blood (not recorded which). This TCR derives from a woman aged 18-29 years who had recovered from COVID-19. The chain is built from TRBV7-9 and TRBJ1-2; no firm D call. CDR3 nucleotide sequence: TGTGCCAGCAATCGAGGGTCTTCGGTCGGCTACACCTTC. This codes for CASNRGSSVGYTF.